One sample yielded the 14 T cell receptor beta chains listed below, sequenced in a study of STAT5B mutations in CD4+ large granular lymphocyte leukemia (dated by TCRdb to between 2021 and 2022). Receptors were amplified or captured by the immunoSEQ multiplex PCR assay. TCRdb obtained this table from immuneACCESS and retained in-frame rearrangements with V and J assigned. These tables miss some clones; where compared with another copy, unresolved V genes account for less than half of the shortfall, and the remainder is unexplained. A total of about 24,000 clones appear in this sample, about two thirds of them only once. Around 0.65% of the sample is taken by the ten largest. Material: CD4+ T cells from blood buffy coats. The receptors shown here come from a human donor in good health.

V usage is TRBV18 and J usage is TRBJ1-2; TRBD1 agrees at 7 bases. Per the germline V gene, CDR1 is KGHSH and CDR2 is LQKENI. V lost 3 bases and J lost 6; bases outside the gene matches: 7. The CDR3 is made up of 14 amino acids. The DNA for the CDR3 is TGTGCCAGCTCACCCCTGACAGGGCGGAATGGCTACACCTTC. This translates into CASSPLTGRNGYTF. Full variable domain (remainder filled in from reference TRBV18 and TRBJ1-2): NAGVMQNPRHLVRRRGQEARLRCSPMKGHSHVYWYRQLPEEGLKFMVYLQKENIIDESGMPKERFSAEFPKEGPSILRIQQVVRGDSAAYFCASSPLTGRNGYTFGSGTRLTVV.

This CDR3 reads CASSRDSDNSPLHF. CDR3 DNA sequence: TGTGCCAGCAGCAGGGATTCAGATAATTCACCCCTCCACTTT. V usage is TRBV9 and J usage is TRBJ1-6, with D unresolved. Germline CDR1 and CDR2: SGDLS and YYNGEE. This CDR3 is 14 amino acids long. V gave up 4 bases and J gave up 5 bases, with 10 bases separating them.

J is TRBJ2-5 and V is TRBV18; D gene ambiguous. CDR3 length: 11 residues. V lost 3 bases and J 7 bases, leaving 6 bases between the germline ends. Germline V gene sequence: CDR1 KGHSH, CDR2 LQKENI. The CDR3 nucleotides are TGTGCCAGCTCACCGGACGGGACCCAGTACTTC. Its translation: CASSPDGTQYF.

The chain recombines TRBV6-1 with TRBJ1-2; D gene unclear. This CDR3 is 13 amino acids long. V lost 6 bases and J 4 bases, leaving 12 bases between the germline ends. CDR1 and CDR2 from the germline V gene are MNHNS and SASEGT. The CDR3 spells CASRIQSFYGYTF. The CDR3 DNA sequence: TGTGCCAGCAGAATACAGTCATTCTATGGCTACACCTTC.

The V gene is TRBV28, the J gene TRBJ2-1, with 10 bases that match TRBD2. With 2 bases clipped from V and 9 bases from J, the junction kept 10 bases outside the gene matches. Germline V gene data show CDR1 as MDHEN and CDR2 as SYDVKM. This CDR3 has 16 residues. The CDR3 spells CASSLTASGGLAEQFF. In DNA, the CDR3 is TGTGCCAGCAGTTTAACGGCTAGCGGGGGTCTGGCTGAGCAGTTCTTC.

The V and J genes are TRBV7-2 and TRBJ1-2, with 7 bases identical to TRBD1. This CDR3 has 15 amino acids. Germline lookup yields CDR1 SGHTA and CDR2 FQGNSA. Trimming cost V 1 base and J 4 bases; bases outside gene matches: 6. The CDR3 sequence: CASSLEAGGGYGYTF. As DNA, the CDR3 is TGTGCCAGCAGCTTAGAAGCAGGGGGAGGCTATGGCTACACCTTC.

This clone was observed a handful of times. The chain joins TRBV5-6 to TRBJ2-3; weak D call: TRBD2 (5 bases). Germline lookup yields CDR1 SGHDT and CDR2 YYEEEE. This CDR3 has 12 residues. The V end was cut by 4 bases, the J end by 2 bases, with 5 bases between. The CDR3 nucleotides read TGTGCCAGCAGCGGACTCACAGATACGCAGTATTTT. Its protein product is CASSGLTDTQYF.

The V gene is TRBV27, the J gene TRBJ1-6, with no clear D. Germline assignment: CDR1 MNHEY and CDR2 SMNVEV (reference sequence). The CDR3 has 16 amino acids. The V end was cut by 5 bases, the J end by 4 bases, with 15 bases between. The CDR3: CASSLELPVYNSPLHF. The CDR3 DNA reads TGTGCCAGCAGTCTCGAGCTACCGGTGTATAATTCACCCCTCCACTTT.

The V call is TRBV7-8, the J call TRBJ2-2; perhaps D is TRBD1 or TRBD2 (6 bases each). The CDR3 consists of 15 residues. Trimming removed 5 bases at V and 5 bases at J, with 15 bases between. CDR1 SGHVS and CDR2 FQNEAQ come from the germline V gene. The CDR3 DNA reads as TGTGCCAGCAGCGGCGCGACGGGGGCAACCGGGGAGCTGTTTTTT. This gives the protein CASSGATGATGELFF.

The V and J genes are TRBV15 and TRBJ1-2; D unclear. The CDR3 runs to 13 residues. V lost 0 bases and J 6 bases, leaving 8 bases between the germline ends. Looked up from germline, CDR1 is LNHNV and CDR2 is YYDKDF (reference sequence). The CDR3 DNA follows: TGTGCCACCAGCAGAGATGTGGGCAATGGCTACACCTTC. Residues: CATSRDVGNGYTF.

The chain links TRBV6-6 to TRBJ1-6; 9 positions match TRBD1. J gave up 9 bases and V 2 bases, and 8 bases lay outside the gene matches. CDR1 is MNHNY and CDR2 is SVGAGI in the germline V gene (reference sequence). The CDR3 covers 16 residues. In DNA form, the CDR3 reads TGTGCCAGCAGTTACCCGCAGACAGGGGGTGCTTCACCCCTCCACTTT. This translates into CASSYPQTGGASPLHF.

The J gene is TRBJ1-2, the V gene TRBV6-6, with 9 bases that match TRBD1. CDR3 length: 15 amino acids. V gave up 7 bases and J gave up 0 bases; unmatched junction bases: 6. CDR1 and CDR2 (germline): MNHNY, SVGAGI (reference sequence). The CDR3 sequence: CASTRDRDSNYGYTF. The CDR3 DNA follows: TGTGCCAGCACCCGGGACAGGGATTCTAACTATGGCTACACCTTC.

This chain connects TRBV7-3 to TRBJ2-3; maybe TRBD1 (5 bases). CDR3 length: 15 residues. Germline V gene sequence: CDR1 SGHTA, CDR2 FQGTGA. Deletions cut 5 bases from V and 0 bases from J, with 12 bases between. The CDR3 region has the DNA TGTGCCAGCAGCCTCACAGGAGCCAGCACAGATACGCAGTATTTT. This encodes CASSLTGASTDTQYF.

DNA for the CDR3: TGCAGTGCTAGCCCCTGGCCGGTAATGTTTTTT. This encodes CSASPWPVMFF. V and J are TRBV20-1 and TRBJ1-4; D uncertain. Trimming took 3 bases from V and 15 from J, leaving 14 bases between them. The CDR3 runs to 11 residues. Germline V gives CDR1 DFQATT, CDR2 SNEGSKA (reference sequence).